The 17 T cell receptor beta chains in this list originate from one sample, sequenced in a study of T-cell memory formation after mild COVID-19. TCRdb re-called the 5' RACE reads through MiXCR, storing one row per CDR3 protein. This table has approximately 190,000 distinct CDR3 sequences, about 16% appearing once. Sequencing was performed on PBMCs or a T cell subset sorted from them (not recorded which). The receptors come from an adult woman who had mild COVID-19 (a few samples of this study predate the infection). Cell type and time point are not known.

This chain uses TRBV27 with TRBJ1-2; tentatively, D is TRBD1 (6 bases). The CDR3 runs 17 residues. The ends were cut back, 5 bases at V and 4 bases at J, with 23 bases in the middle. The germline V gene has CDR1 MNHEY and CDR2 SMNVEV (reference sequence). DNA for the CDR3: TGTGCCAGCAGTCCGCGCCGGGGGCCGGGCCGGGCCTATGGCTACACCTTC. This gives the protein CASSPRRGPGRAYGYTF.

The gene calls are TRBV18 and TRBJ2-7; D gene unclear. V was trimmed by 2 bases and J by 2 bases, leaving 19 bases between them. Germline V gives CDR1 KGHSH, CDR2 LQKENI. The CDR3 runs 17 residues. The CDR3 nucleotides read TGTGCCAGCTCACCAATTAAACTCCGGGTCGAGACCTACGAGCAGTACTTC. Amino acids: CASSPIKLRVETYEQYF. The entire variable domain, with the rest obtained from reference TRBV18 and TRBJ2-7, is as follows: NAGVMQNPRHLVRRRGQEARLRCSPMKGHSHVYWYRQLPEEGLKFMVYLQKENIIDESGMPKERFSAEFPKEGPSILRIQQVVRGDSAAYFCASSPIKLRVETYEQYFGPGTRLTVT.

The V and J genes are TRBV29-1 and TRBJ1-5, with D possibly being TRBD1 (6 bases). There are 12 residues in the CDR3. The germline CDR1 and CDR2 sequences are SQVTM and ANQGSEA. The V end was cut by 7 bases, the J end by 6 bases, with 13 bases between. This CDR3 reads CSASGEGQPQHF. The CDR3 DNA reads TGCAGCGCCTCAGGGGAGGGTCAGCCCCAGCATTTT.

The chain employs TRBV24-1 and TRBJ2-2; either TRBD1 or TRBD2 may supply D (5 bases each). V was cut by 1 base and J by 1 base, with 6 bases left in between. Germline V gene lookup returns CDR1 KGHDR and CDR2 SFDVKD. This CDR3 contains 15 residues. CDR3: CATSDFGGNTGELFF. The CDR3 region has the DNA TGTGCCACCAGTGATTTTGGGGGGAACACCGGGGAGCTGTTTTTT.

The V and J genes are TRBV20-1 and TRBJ1-2; D is unclear. CDR3 size: 9 residues. The germline gives CDR1 DFQATT, CDR2 SNEGSKA (reference sequence). Deletions cut 3 bases from V and 7 bases from J, with 3 bases between. The CDR3 spells CSASFGYTF. The CDR3 DNA reads as TGCAGTGCTAGCTTTGGCTACACCTTC.

The rearrangement joins TRBV20-1 to TRBJ1-1; 7 nucleotides align to TRBD1. The CDR3 extends over 15 amino acids. The V gene's germline CDR1 is DFQATT and CDR2 SNEGSKA (reference sequence). V lost 3 bases, J lost 2 bases, and 9 bases stayed unmatched. The DNA of the CDR3 is TGCAGTGCTAGGTACACAGGGGTTCGAAACACTGAAGCTTTCTTT. Amino acid sequence: CSARYTGVRNTEAFF.

The gene calls are TRBV27 and TRBJ1-6; 9 positions agree with TRBD1. Trimming at V came to 5 bases and at J to 10 bases, leaving 15 bases not matched to a gene. This CDR3 has 17 residues. The germline V gene encodes CDR1 MNHEY and CDR2 SMNVEV (reference sequence). The CDR3 spells CASSAAGTGRKGSPLHF. For the CDR3, the DNA is TGTGCCAGCAGTGCGGCGGGGACAGGGAGGAAGGGATCACCCCTCCACTTT.

The sample holds a few counts of this clonotype. V gene TRBV30 combines with J gene TRBJ1-1, with D tentatively TRBD1 (6 bases). The CDR3 consists of 13 residues. V was clipped by 5 bases and J by 1 base, with 11 bases between them. Germline-derived CDR1 and CDR2 are GTSNPN and SVGIG (reference sequence). Here the CDR3 DNA reads TGTGCCTGGGCCGGACAGCCGAACACTGAAGCTTTCTTT. This codes for CAWAGQPNTEAFF.

This clonotype was observed a handful of times. The chain recombines TRBV10-3 with TRBJ2-1; TRBD2 matches 8 bases. J was trimmed by 6 bases and V by 11 bases; bases with no gene match: 6. This CDR3 contains 12 residues. Germline V gene data show CDR1 as ENHRY and CDR2 as SYGVKD. CDR3 nucleotides: TGTGCCCACGGGGGGGCGGGCAATGAGCAGTTCTTC. It encodes CAHGGAGNEQFF.

This clonotype was recorded many times. This chain uses TRBV14 with TRBJ2-1; no reliable D call. Germline V gene data show CDR1 as SGHDN and CDR2 as FVKESK. The CDR3 covers 13 residues. The ends were cut back, 4 bases at V and 10 bases at J, with 14 bases in the middle. CDR3 nucleotides: TGTGCCAGCAGCCCCCACTTAGAGTTGGAGCAGTTCTTC. Translation: CASSPHLELEQFF.

Only a few counts were recorded for this clonotype. The V call is TRBV19, the J call TRBJ2-3; 8 bases align to TRBD1. The CDR3 runs to 14 residues. The germline CDR1 and CDR2 sequences are LNHDA and SQIVND (reference sequence). Trimming cost V 11 bases and J 3 bases; bases outside gene matches: 10. As DNA, the CDR3 is TGTGCCTGCCAAGACAGGGGAGGAACAGATACGCAGTATTTT. This sequence encodes CACQDRGGTDTQYF.

This chain connects TRBV7-6 to TRBJ2-7, with TRBD1 matching 9 bases. The CDR3 covers 17 residues. Germline CDR1 is SGHVS and CDR2 is FNYEAQ. V was clipped by 0 bases and J by 4 bases; unmatched bases: 10. In DNA form, the CDR3 reads TGTGCCAGCAGCTTAGCGCTCACCGGGACAGGGTCGTACGAGCAGTACTTC. Encoded protein: CASSLALTGTGSYEQYF.

The J gene is TRBJ2-3, the V gene TRBV12-3 or TRBV12-4; a possible D gene is TRBD2 (6 bases). This CDR3 region has 13 residues. Trimming pared 5 bases from V and 6 bases from J, leaving 12 bases between. DNA for the CDR3: TGTGCCAGCAGTCCGGGGGAGCCGGATACGCAGTATTTT. Amino acids: CASSPGEPDTQYF.

The sample holds a few counts of this clonotype. The V and J genes are TRBV7-2 and TRBJ1-2, with D unclear. V lost 1 base and J 6 bases, leaving 12 bases between the germline ends. The CDR3 totals 14 residues. Germline V gives CDR1 SGHTA, CDR2 FQGNSA. CDR3 protein: CASSLDEGLDGYTF. The CDR3 DNA is TGTGCCAGCAGCTTAGATGAGGGATTGGATGGCTACACCTTC.

J is TRBJ2-2 and V is TRBV9, with D maybe TRBD2 (6 bases). Trimming removed 6 bases at V and 6 bases at J, with 15 bases between. This CDR3 is built from 14 residues. Germline loops: CDR1 SGDLS, CDR2 YYNGEE. The CDR3 loop is CASTPATGAGELFF. DNA of the CDR3: TGTGCCAGCACCCCTGCGACGGGGGCCGGGGAGCTGTTTTTT.

This clonotype was seen a handful of times. The chain combines TRBV7-8 with TRBJ2-1; D not certain. This CDR3 comprises 15 residues. Germline lookup yields CDR1 SGHVS and CDR2 FQNEAQ. V lost 2 bases, J lost 5 bases, and 13 bases lay in between. Here the CDR3 reads CASSLSRYTNNEQFF. The CDR3, as DNA: TGTGCCAGCAGCTTATCAAGATACACTAACAATGAGCAGTTCTTC.

This clonotype was found many times. The rearrangement links TRBV20-1 to TRBJ2-2; 11 bases are a match to TRBD2. V lost 4 bases, J lost 1 base, and 2 bases stayed unmatched. CDR1 DFQATT and CDR2 SNEGSKA come from the germline V gene (reference sequence). The CDR3 extends over 15 amino acids. In DNA form, the CDR3 reads TGCAGTGCTACCGGGACTAGCGGGAACACCGGGGAGCTGTTTTTT. Amino acids: CSATGTSGNTGELFF.